This record covers a single T cell receptor delta chain. Its recognized antigen is unknown. The TCRdb record carries a much larger clone's protein, which differs from this DNA's translation at residue 8; a read error is the likely cause, and the protein listed here is the DNA translation. The library was obtained by multiplex PCR. A 32-plex assay amplified the genomic DNA, with primers for all 8 TRDV and 4 TRDJ genes spanning the CDR3. A 12-nucleotide UMI was attached over roughly 3 barcoding PCR cycles, and a second PCR was then run with Illumina adapter primers. Libraries were purified with AMPure XP beads and quality-checked on a Fragment Analyzer with the HS NGS Fragment kit. Sequencing used an Illumina MiniSeq mid-output kit with 20% PhiX and 150 cycles of paired-end reads. From the authors' description of their analysis: MIGEC version 1.2.9 was used to process the reads, grouping the reads by UMI and building error-corrected consensus sequences. For post-processing, modified scripts from VDJtools version 1.2.1 were used together with the tcR R package. TCRdb called clones anew from the public reads via CATT; matching DNA rows were later pooled. The V and J calls shown here were made by TCRdb, not taken from the authors' results. In all, the sample holds some 5,000 delta-chain clones, and roughly 13% of those were seen once. The ten largest clones represent 52% of the sample.

This record belongs to a study of DNA immune sequencing with unique molecular identifiers (dated by TCRdb to about 2020). Regarding the study in general: Immunomagnetic cell separation was used to enrich gammadelta T cells from buffy coats, and the genomic DNA of the enriched gammadelta T cells was then sequenced. Fluorescence-activated cell sorting was used to enrich gammadelta T cells from the PBMC of 10 healthy people. To compare enriched with non-enriched material, 100 ng of enriched gammadelta T-cell DNA and 0.85 to 1 ug of non-enriched PBMC DNA were sequenced. An ultrasensitive DNA-based TRD repertoire sequencing method using PCR-introduced unique molecular identifiers was developed and validated in the study. The method was validated on synthetic reference molecules and on blood samples from healthy individuals. All donors were healthy individuals, and approximately 11 of the donors were profiled using sorted gammadelta T cells from peripheral blood. What the authors observed across the whole study: Novel TRD sequences not targeted by the primers cannot be detected by the primer-based approach. Variation in TRD repertoire diversity was observed between healthy donors, with several donors found to be highly oligoclonal, in that the top 5 clonotypes exceeded half of productive molecules.

This clonotype was sampled from a human donor in good health. Sequencing used gamma-delta T cells enriched from blood buffy coat, or unenriched PBMCs (not recorded which).

The DNA sequence follows: TGTGCCTGTGACACCCTGCATTCTACCTGGGACACCCGACAGATGTTTTTC. This is translated as CACDTLHSTWDTRQMFF. The V gene is TRDV2 and the J gene is TRDJ3; there is no confident call for the D gene. The junction shows trimming of 0 bases on V and 2 bases on J, plus 10 bases between the germline ends. The CDR3 runs 17 amino acids, cysteine and phenylalanine included. Kept here is only the CDR3 DNA, which spans 51 bases and is read in frame from base 1. CDR1 GEAIGNYY and CDR2 EKD are derived from the germline V gene.